This T cell receptor (beta chain) originates from a study of T cells in Graves' hyperthyroidism and ophthalmopathy. Diagnostic assessment was based on clinical symptoms, serum thyroxine and TRAb, thyroid ultrasound and orbital computed tomography. This clonotype was seen at least ten times. TCR beta CDR3 regions were amplified from RNA transcripts. Researchers ran a first-round RT-PCR on the TCR CDR3 using the HTBI primer set. TCRdb re-called the multiplex PCR reads with MiXCR, one entry per CDR3 protein. This table has approximately 300,000 distinct CDR3 sequences, approximately 15% appearing once. The TCR comes from a woman aged 55-69 years with Graves' ophthalmopathy. The sample comprised blood.

In DNA form, the CDR3 reads TGTGCCAGTTTTAAGACTAGAGCGAAGAACAATGAGCAGTTCTTC. Amino acids: CASFKTRAKNNEQFF. The rearrangement joins TRBV28 to TRBJ2-1; D might be TRBD2 (6 bases). The germline V gene has CDR1 MDHEN and CDR2 SYDVKM. The CDR3 has 15 amino acids. V lost 9 bases, J lost 5 bases, and 20 bases lay in between. The whole variable domain, remainder taken from reference TRBV28 and TRBJ2-1, is DVKVTQSSRYLVKRTGEKVFLECVQDMDHENMFWYRQDPGLGLRLIYFSYDVKMKEKGDIPEGYSVSREKKERFSLILESASTNQTSMYLCASFKTRAKNNEQFFGPGTRLTVL.